This T cell receptor (beta chain) came from a study of blood T cell repertoires in COVID-19. Study-level background: Spain, Italy and the United States supplied samples that represented acute and convalescent COVID-19. PBMCs, B-cell-depleted T cells, or T cells provided the cDNA or gDNA that made up the material.

This CDR3 comprises 18 residues. Germline CDR1 reads LGHDT; CDR2 reads YNNKEL (reference sequence). The V gene end was trimmed by 4 bases and the J gene end by 0 bases; junction bases not matched to a gene: 5. Per the original methods: Estimation of nucleated cell counts relied on the amplification of reference gene primers. The data were produced by immunoSEQ multiplex PCR, yet TCRdb's version contains in-frame clones alone and is incomplete. V and J calls and clone size are given by that table; D and trimming were obtained from the DNA. There are 300,000 to 400,000 clones in the sample; 70% to 90% occur only once, and 2.5% to 3.5% lies in the top ten. This clone has just one count.

V is TRBV3-1 (or the pseudogene TRBV3-2) and J is TRBJ2-1; 14 bases are a match to TRBD2. This receptor was identified in a human donor in a cohort sampled during active COVID-19. Sequenced: peripheral blood. The CDR3 sequence is CASSRLAGGLSSYNEQFF. The CDR3 DNA reads TGTGCCAGCAGCCGACTAGCGGGAGGGCTGAGCTCCTACAATGAGCAGTTCTTC.